This TCR beta chain is from a study of shared clonotypes between healthy human individuals (dated by TCRdb to the early 2020s). About the study as a whole: Two women and three men aged 18 to 49 years were included in the cohort. Per donor, three plates each were used for CD4 naive and CD4 memory, two for CD8 naive, and one for CD8 memory. The study deeply sequenced blood TCR repertoires of several healthy adults to estimate repertoire size and the extent of clonotype sharing between individuals. To increase sequencing depth and limit assay-specific biases, TCR repertoire library preparation and sequencing were carried out by different laboratories using diverse techniques. Each donor's leukapheresis produced roughly between about 0.9 and 9.5 billion PBMCs. On the study overall, not on this receptor specifically: Pairwise subsampling indicated that sequencing depth was expected to affect the degree of clonotype sharing among donors. Because the study included only a small number of donors, the genetic and exposure-history diversity represented was limited. Sampling was restricted to blood, and TCR repertoires in tissues likely differ from the TCR repertoires found in blood. Naive subsets generally had larger estimated clonotype richness than memory subsets. Clonotypes shared by all four sorted-subset donors showed higher generation probabilities than non-shared clonotypes. Even with the large sequencing depth, rarefaction of the sorted-subset datasets indicated that sequencing was incomplete. Sharing across a few donors was observed for around 4.8% of naive CD4, 3.5% of naive CD8, 2% to 2.5% of memory CD4, and 0.4% of memory CD8 clonotypes.

Via the germline V gene, CDR1 is SNHLY and CDR2 FYNNEI. The V end loses 6 bases and the J end loses 5 bases, and a stretch of 16 bases separates them. Reading from cysteine to phenylalanine, the CDR3 counts 14 amino acids. Only the CDR3 DNA stays, 42 bases, in frame from base 1. TCR CDR3 regions were amplified from genomic DNA by multiplex PCR using the deep immunoSEQ assay. Extracted genomic DNA from each cell subset was distributed evenly across all wells of several immunoSEQ 96-well plates, and each plate was treated as a replicate. For sorted subsets, roughly 0.2 ug genomic DNA, equal to 30,000 or so T cell genomes, was loaded into each replicate PCR. Purified libraries were quantified with a Qubit 3.0 fluorometer, sized on a Bioanalyzer 2100, and re-quantified with the KAPA Library Quantification kit. A separate single-read 150-cycle Illumina NextSeq 550 flow cell was used to sequence each immunoSEQ 96-well plate. The original methods were these. The immunoSEQ output contained only junctional sequences without quality scores, so filtering could not match that applied to full-length reads. Sequences were annotated with PyIR, a Python wrapper for IgBLAST v1.9, using IMGT germline references to assign V/J genes and CDR3. Reads were removed for weak V/J assignments (E-value above 1e-6), missing CDR3, stop codons, out-of-frame junctions, or ambiguous translated residues. V3J clonotypes were defined as sequences sharing the same inferred V gene, J gene, and CDR3 amino acid sequence. The percentage overlap between two repertoires was calculated by dividing the number of shared unique clonotypes by the size of the smaller repertoire. Richness of each repertoire was evaluated using RTK rarefaction, the Chao1 estimator, and Recon v2.1 estimates of unobserved clonotypes. Generation probabilities were computed with OLGA for all TCRbeta clonotypes obtained by the gDNA method from several donors. Entries here come from immuneACCESS through TCRdb and include only in-frame sequences with V and J called. Some clones fail to appear in such tables; in the studies checked, an unresolved V gene covers under half of the shortfall, and the cause of the remainder is unknown. That table is the source of V, J and clone size, and D and trimming were worked out from the DNA. This sample comprises about 650,000 clones, about 95% of them detected only once. In total, the top ten clones hold approximately 0.1% of the sample.

A remark on this clone: Its antigen specificity is not known. Per-base qualities were not stored, and no clone one base away is much larger.

CD8 naive samples consisted of CD45RO-negative cells that were positively selected for CCR7, yielding a CD45RA+CCR7+ population without TemRA cells. The donors were healthy, HIV-negative adults with no recently reported acute infections or vaccinations. Every donor was a Caucasian adult residing in Nashville, Tennessee, USA. After blood collection by leukapheresis, PBMCs were isolated using Ficoll-Histopaque density gradient centrifugation and then cryopreserved in the vapor phase of liquid nitrogen. Analytical flow cytometry was used to check the purity and quantity of each magnetically sorted T cell population. Each sorted fraction had its genomic DNA isolated and then quantified by UV absorbance on a Nanodrop 2000c.

This receptor chain uses TRBV2 and TRBJ1-1; the D gene lacks a confident call. Sequenced input: naive CD8+ T cells sorted from blood. The sample's cell subset or site, from its label and the paper: CD45RA+CCR7+. The receptor's source is a woman between 25 and 40 years old in good health. This receptor carries the CDR3 CASRLLGSETEAFF. The bases are TGTGCCAGCAGGCTCTTGGGAAGTGAAACTGAAGCTTTCTTT.